Presented here are 17 T cell receptor beta chains from one specimen sequenced in a study of T cell responses to AZD1222 COVID-19 vaccine. The assay was immunoSEQ multiplex PCR, and TCRdb's table has in-frame clones only and misses some. The sample holds about 190,000 clones; about 90% are singletons and the top ten take 2.5% to 3%. This specimen was peripheral blood, taken on day 0 of MenACWY control vaccination. These receptors all stem from an adult in good health.

In DNA, the CDR3 is TGCGCCAGCAGCGAGGGGAGCGAGCAGTACTTC. Protein sequence: CASSEGSEQYF. This sequence joins TRBV4-1 and TRBJ2-7; D assignment may be TRBD1 or TRBD2 (5 bases each). CDR1 and CDR2 from the germline V gene are MGHRA and YSYEKL. Between the trimmed V and J ends, which lost 5 bases and 6 bases, there was a span of 8 bases. The length of the CDR3 is 11 residues.

The chain employs TRBV7-2 and TRBJ1-5, with D perhaps TRBD1 (5 bases). The CDR3 length is 14 residues. V dropped 2 bases and J dropped 4 bases, with 9 bases sitting between them. Germline V CDR1 and CDR2: SGHTA, FQGNSA. The DNA for the CDR3 is TGTGCCAGCAGCTTAAGGTCAGGGAATCAGCCCCAGCATTTT. This encodes CASSLRSGNQPQHF.

This chain links TRBV7-2 with TRBJ2-3; D gene unclear. This CDR3 region has 12 residues. Deletions cut 3 bases from V and 6 bases from J, with 7 bases between. Germline V lookup: CDR1 SGHTA, CDR2 FQGNSA. The CDR3: CASSFSGDTQYF. As DNA, the CDR3 is TGTGCCAGCAGCTTTTCCGGGGATACGCAGTATTTT.

J is TRBJ2-2 and V is TRBV5-5, with D perhaps TRBD1 (5 bases). Per the germline V gene, CDR1 is SGHKS and CDR2 is YYEKEE (reference sequence). This CDR3 has 15 residues. V lost 4 bases to trimming and J lost 7 bases, with 17 bases between them. Here the CDR3 DNA reads TGTGCCAGCAGCCCGACAGTTTCCTTACTCGGGGAGCTGTTTTTT. As protein: CASSPTVSLLGELFF.

The rearrangement uses TRBV6-5 and TRBJ2-7; a possible D gene is TRBD2 (5 bases). The V and J ends lost 0 bases and 1 base respectively, with 7 bases between them. Germline V gene lookup returns CDR1 MNHEY and CDR2 SVGAGI. The CDR3 is 14 residues long. The CDR3 DNA follows: TGTGCCAGCAGTTACTCGGCGGGTTCCTACGAGCAGTACTTC. Its protein product is CASSYSAGSYEQYF.

V usage is TRBV5-4 and J usage is TRBJ1-4; possibly TRBD1 for D (6 bases). Trimming stripped 3 bases from V and 7 bases from J, with 13 bases between. CDR3 length: 14 residues. From germline, CDR1 is SGHNT and CDR2 YYREEE (reference sequence). CDR3 in DNA: TGTGCCAGCAGCTCGGGACTCAGGGGTGAAAAACTGTTTTTT. Protein sequence: CASSSGLRGEKLFF.

The chain joins TRBV28 to TRBJ2-7; D possibly corresponds to TRBD1 (5 bases). V was cut by 3 bases and J by 3 bases, with 12 bases left in between. CDR1 is MDHEN, CDR2 SYDVKM, per germline. CDR3 length: 14 residues. CDR3 in DNA: TGTGCCAGCAGTTTCTTTCAGGGAAGCTACGAGCAGTACTTC. It is translated as CASSFFQGSYEQYF.

The chain is built from TRBV7-2 and TRBJ1-2, with D uncertain. The CDR3 spans 16 residues. Germline CDR1 reads SGHTA; CDR2 reads FQGNSA. V shed 8 bases and J shed 4 bases, with 23 bases lying between them. CDR3 amino acids: CASGGSERVLGYGYTF. CDR3 in DNA: TGTGCCAGCGGCGGATCGGAGAGGGTTCTGGGCTATGGCTACACCTTC.

The CDR3 coding sequence is TGTGCCAGCGGGGGGGACAGGGGGTACGAGCAGTACTTC. Its translation: CASGGDRGYEQYF. The V gene is TRBV2, the J gene TRBJ2-7, with 11 positions matching TRBD1. The junction had 4 bases not matched to a gene; V was cut back by 8 bases and J by 4 bases. From germline, CDR1 is SNHLY and CDR2 FYNNEI. CDR3 length: 13 amino acids.

The chain is built from TRBV19 and TRBJ2-1; tentatively, D is TRBD1 (5 bases). CDR3 size: 15 residues. Trimming took 3 bases from V and 2 from J, leaving 11 bases between them. From germline, CDR1 is LNHDA and CDR2 SQIVND (reference sequence). This CDR3 is CASSIVSRAYNEQFF. For the CDR3, the DNA is TGTGCCAGTAGTATCGTATCCAGGGCCTACAATGAGCAGTTCTTC.

The V call is TRBV5-1, the J call TRBJ1-1; tentatively, D is TRBD1 (6 bases). CDR3 length equals 15 residues. Trimming pared 2 bases from V and 4 bases from J, leaving 15 bases between. Germline V CDR1 and CDR2: SGHRS, YFSETQ. The CDR3 spells CASSFNSRGGTEAFF. The DNA of the CDR3 is TGCGCCAGCAGCTTTAATAGCAGGGGAGGCACTGAAGCTTTCTTT.

This clone showed up just once. The chain recombines TRBV13 with TRBJ2-7, with a tentative D call TRBD2 (6 bases). Germline V CDR1 and CDR2: PRHDT, FYEKMQ (reference sequence). The germline V and J ends were trimmed by 1 base and 4 bases, with 11 bases remaining between them. CDR3 length equals 14 residues. CDR3 loop: CASSLERDSYEQYF. The CDR3 DNA follows: TGTGCCAGCAGCTTAGAGAGGGACTCGTACGAGCAGTACTTC.

The chain recombines TRBV19 with TRBJ2-1; tentative D call: TRBD2 (6 bases). This CDR3 region has 14 residues. Germline V gene lookup returns CDR1 LNHDA and CDR2 SQIVND (reference sequence). V lost 4 bases and J lost 9, with 16 bases in between. CDR3: CASSRRGPYGEQFF. The DNA for the CDR3 is TGTGCCAGTAGTAGGAGGGGACCTTACGGTGAGCAGTTCTTC.

The chain is built from TRBV6-6 and TRBJ2-7, with a weak D call TRBD2 (6 bases). Per germline, CDR1 MNHNY and CDR2 SVGAGI (reference sequence). The CDR3 covers 15 residues. V lost 0 bases and J lost 2, with 11 bases in between. CDR3 loop: CASSYSGDSAYEQYF. The CDR3 DNA is TGTGCCAGCAGTTACTCGGGGGACTCTGCCTACGAGCAGTACTTC.

V usage is TRBV30 and J usage is TRBJ1-2; 9 bases line up with TRBD1. V shed 1 base, J shed 6 bases, and the junction held 6 bases outside the gene matches. CDR1 is GTSNPN, CDR2 SVGIG, per germline (reference sequence). The CDR3 is 14 amino acids. In DNA, the CDR3 is TGTGCCTGGAGTGAATATGGACAGGGGAATGGCTACACCTTC. Its translation is CAWSEYGQGNGYTF.

The chain carries TRBV6-5 and TRBJ2-7; perhaps TRBD2 as D (5 bases). Between the trimmed V and J ends, which lost 0 bases and 0 bases, there was a span of 6 bases. Germline CDR1 MNHEY, CDR2 SVGAGI. The CDR3 sequence is 14 residues long. CDR3 in amino acids: CASSYSADSYEQYF. The CDR3 nucleotides are TGTGCCAGCAGTTACTCAGCGGACTCCTACGAGCAGTACTTC.

V usage is TRBV19 and J usage is TRBJ2-3; tentative D call: TRBD1 (6 bases). CDR1 and CDR2 from the germline V gene are LNHDA and SQIVND (reference sequence). CDR3 length: 16 amino acids. Between the trimmed V and J ends, which lost 3 bases and 0 bases, there was a span of 13 bases. The CDR3 reads CASSIQGITSTDTQYF. CDR3 in DNA: TGTGCCAGTAGTATTCAGGGGATAACCAGCACAGATACGCAGTATTTT.